This TCR beta chain came from a study of T-cell reconstitution after alpha-beta-depleted transplantation in children. During its preparation, the TCRbeta library received unique molecular identifiers. MiXCR was run by TCRdb on the PCR reads, yielding one entry per CDR3 protein. The table includes 90,000 to 150,000 distinct CDR3 sequences, under 30% detected once. This CDR3 has 12 amino acids. V was shortened by 10 bases and J by 4 bases, with 14 bases between the two germline ends. Germline lookup yields CDR1 MGHDK and CDR2 SYGVNS. Findings and limits, study-wide: At one year after transplant, newly produced T cells mostly accounted for T-cell counts and diversity. At day 60, the high TCRbeta diversity found in some patients originated from recipient T cells and thymic progenitors that had survived. About two months after transplant, alpha-beta T cells reportedly came from several hundred expanded graft clones.

This clonotype was found many times. The antigen remains unidentified. The chain joins TRBV25-1 to TRBJ2-7, with a possible D match to TRBD2 (5 bases). This receptor was taken from a male patient between 2 and 15 years old who had a stem cell transplant for chronic granulomatous disease, so the T cells may come from the graft donor. The sample consisted of PBMCs, mostly from graft donor cells, taken 180 days after TCRalphabeta/CD19-depleted stem cell transplant. CDR3: CATQARAYEQYF. As DNA, the CDR3 is TGTGCCACCCAGGCGCGGGCTTACGAGCAGTACTTC.